These 10 T cell receptor beta chains originate from one sample sequenced in a study of T cells in localized non-small cell lung cancer. Measured with immunoSEQ multiplex PCR; TCRdb has only the in-frame clones, and not every one. Of around 41,000 clones listed, around 90% are singletons. The sequenced sample was PBMCs, obtained before any cancer treatment. These TCRs come from a woman between 35 and 70 years old with stage II lung adenocarcinoma.

A single count supports this clone. The V call is TRBV7-2, the J call TRBJ2-5; D not resolved. CDR3 size: 13 residues. Looked up from germline, CDR1 is SGHTA and CDR2 is FQGNSA. V was pared by 0 bases and J by 1 base, with 3 bases between. The DNA for the CDR3 is TGTGCCAGCAGCTTAGCCCCCCAAGAGACCCAGTACTTC. It translates to CASSLAPQETQYF.

The chain links TRBV5-1 to TRBJ1-6, with unresolved D. V was shortened by 0 bases and J by 3 bases, with 10 bases between the two germline ends. The CDR3 has 16 amino acids. Germline V gene lookup returns CDR1 SGHRS and CDR2 YFSETQ. This chain's CDR3 is CASSLVPDNYNSPLHF. CDR3 coding DNA: TGCGCCAGCAGCTTGGTTCCCGACAACTATAATTCACCCCTCCACTTT.

V is TRBV6-1 and J is TRBJ1-4; 8 bases fit TRBD1. There are 19 residues in the CDR3. The germline V gene encodes CDR1 MNHNS and CDR2 SASEGT. V lost 1 base to trimming and J lost 1 base; unmatched junction nucleotides: 11. In nucleotides, the CDR3 is TGTGCCAGCAGTGAAGGACAGGGGACGATGTTGGGAACTAATGAAAAACTGTTTTTT. Amino acids: CASSEGQGTMLGTNEKLFF.

This clone occurred once. This chain links TRBV6-5 with TRBJ2-7, with 14 bases fitting TRBD2. Germline V gene lookup returns CDR1 MNHEY and CDR2 SVGAGI. V lost 5 bases to trimming and J lost 11 bases; unmatched junction nucleotides: 5. The CDR3 is 13 residues long. The CDR3 region is CASSPGLAGAEYF. The CDR3 region has the DNA TGTGCCAGCAGTCCGGGACTAGCGGGAGCCGAGTACTTC.

J is TRBJ2-7 and V is TRBV5-1; the match to TRBD2 covers 8 bases. The V segment lost 4 bases and the J segment 3 bases; nucleotides outside the gene matches: 12. The CDR3 loop spans 16 amino acids. Per germline, CDR1 SGHRS and CDR2 YFSETQ. The CDR3 loop is CASSLSPPAGVYEQYF. CDR3 bases: TGCGCCAGCAGCCTCTCCCCACCAGCGGGAGTCTACGAGCAGTACTTC.

The V gene is TRBV5-4, the J gene TRBJ2-5; D not resolved. V lost 2 bases and J lost 3, with 2 bases in between. This CDR3 is built from 11 residues. Germline V gives CDR1 SGHNT, CDR2 YYREEE (reference sequence). The CDR3 reads CASSLKETQYF. CDR3 coding DNA: TGTGCCAGCAGCTTAAAAGAGACCCAGTACTTC.

The gene calls are TRBV6-7 and TRBJ2-7; D may be TRBD1 (6 bases). TRBV6-7 is treated as an ORF (open reading frame) with a function not yet certain. This CDR3 has 18 residues. Trimming left V 6 bases short and J 6 bases short, with 30 bases between. The CDR3 is CASSDLNPTDTRGCEQYF. CDR3 sequence (DNA): TGTGCCAGCAGCGACCTTAACCCCACCGACACGAGGGGGTGCGAGCAGTACTTC.

As regards this clone: The same CDR3 can be traced to other DNA sequences in this sample. This sequence joins TRBV28 and TRBJ2-7; tentative D call: TRBD2 (6 bases). V dropped 6 bases and J dropped 7 bases, with 22 bases sitting between them. CDR3 length: 15 amino acids. From germline, CDR1 is MDHEN and CDR2 SYDVKM. The CDR3 spells CASSLPSMRGGEQYF. CDR3 DNA sequence: TGTGCCAGCAGCTTACCCAGCATGAGGGGAGGTGAGCAGTACTTC.

V is TRBV18 and J is TRBJ2-1, with D possibly TRBD1 on 5 matching bases. V lost 5 bases and J 6 bases, leaving 5 bases between the germline ends. Germline values: CDR1 KGHSH, CDR2 LQKENI. The CDR3 runs to 11 residues. Here the CDR3 DNA reads TGTGCCAGCTCAGGGGCCAATGAGCAGTTCTTC. This translates into CASSGANEQFF.

The chain combines TRBV5-1 with TRBJ2-7; 8 bases fit TRBD2. Unmatched junction bases numbered 10, after V lost 6 bases and J lost 5 bases. CDR3 size: 14 residues. Germline V lookup: CDR1 SGHRS, CDR2 YFSETQ. This CDR3 is CASKESGSIDEQYF. The CDR3 DNA reads as TGCGCCAGCAAGGAGAGCGGGAGTATCGACGAGCAGTACTTC.